These 26 T cell receptor beta chains share one sample of origin, sequenced in a study of OX40 agonist ivuxolimab in advanced cancers. Assay used: immunoSEQ multiplex PCR; TCRdb lists only in-frame clones, some missing. The sample has roughly 79,000 clones, under 85% seen once. Material: CD4+ or CD8+ T cells sorted from blood, obtained in a trial of the OX40 agonist ivuxolimab. The receptors derive from an adult with an advanced solid tumor such as melanoma, head and neck, liver or kidney cancer.

The rearrangement uses TRBV30 and TRBJ2-1; D might be TRBD1 or TRBD2, each matching 5 bases. This CDR3 has 13 residues. Per germline, CDR1 GTSNPN and CDR2 SVGIG (reference sequence). V lost 0 bases and J lost 9, with 12 bases in between. CDR3 bases: TGTGCCTGGAGTGTGGGGGTTTTAACTGAGCAGTTCTTC. The encoded protein is CAWSVGVLTEQFF.

The genes are TRBV18 and TRBJ2-5, with D possibly being TRBD1 (5 bases). The CDR3 consists of 13 residues. Trimming left V 11 bases short and J 4 bases short, with 17 bases between. The germline CDR1 and CDR2 sequences are KGHSH and LQKENI. The CDR3 spells CAGRDRKSETQYF. In nucleotides, the CDR3 is TGTGCCGGTCGCGACAGAAAGTCAGAGACCCAGTACTTC.

CDR3 loop: CASSQEFRGTAFF. CDR3 bases: TGTGCCAGCAGCCAAGAATTCAGGGGGACAGCTTTCTTT. The rearrangement joins TRBV14 to TRBJ1-1; 7 bases agree with TRBD1. Looked up from germline, CDR1 is SGHDN and CDR2 is FVKESK. With V trimmed by 0 bases and J by 10 bases, 5 bases remained unmatched. The CDR3 runs to 13 residues.

This sequence joins TRBV7-2 and TRBJ1-5; D unclear. Trimming took off 1 base at V and 7 bases at J, with 8 bases between the two ends. The CDR3 is 13 residues long. The germline CDR1 and CDR2 sequences are SGHTA and FQGNSA. The CDR3, as DNA: TGTGCCAGCAGCTTAGGGAGACGCCAGCCCCAGCATTTT. It translates to CASSLGRRQPQHF.

The chain joins TRBV6-6 to TRBJ2-2; 9 positions agree with TRBD1. The length of the CDR3 is 15 residues. Germline assignment: CDR1 MNHNY and CDR2 SVGAGI (reference sequence). J lost 3 bases, V lost 9 bases, and 8 bases had no gene match. The CDR3 DNA reads as TGTGCCAGTTCATTACAGGGGGCTTACACCGGGGAGCTGTTTTTT. Translation: CASSLQGAYTGELFF.

This clone appeared a few times. The rearrangement uses TRBV30 and TRBJ1-1; a weak D match, TRBD1 (5 bases). V lost 3 bases to trimming and J lost 3 bases, with 11 bases between them. The V gene's germline CDR1 is GTSNPN and CDR2 SVGIG (reference sequence). This CDR3 has 13 residues. CDR3 sequence reads: CAWRGTWDTEAFF. In DNA, the CDR3 is TGTGCCTGGAGGGGGACTTGGGACACTGAAGCTTTCTTT.

This chain joins TRBV7-2 and TRBJ1-2, with a possible D match to TRBD1 (6 bases). CDR3 length: 16 residues. Germline-derived CDR1 and CDR2 are SGHTA and FQGNSA. The V gene lost 3 bases and the J gene lost 4 bases, with 18 bases spanning the gap. For the CDR3, the DNA is TGTGCCAGCAGCTTTCTAGGAGGGGGGCACGGCTATGGCTACACCTTC. Translation: CASSFLGGGHGYGYTF.

The chain is built from TRBV28 and TRBJ2-3; unclear D gene. Germline V gives CDR1 MDHEN, CDR2 SYDVKM. The V end was cut by 5 bases, the J end by 2 bases, with 17 bases between. The CDR3 consists of 16 residues. The CDR3 is CASSPGLHEFTDTQYF. For the CDR3, the DNA is TGTGCCAGCAGTCCCGGTCTACACGAATTCACAGATACGCAGTATTTT.

This chain uses TRBV29-1 with TRBJ2-3; TRBD2 agrees at 14 bases. The CDR3 has 17 amino acids. The J segment lost 6 bases and the V segment lost 3 bases, leaving 11 bases of the junction unmatched. The germline V gene has CDR1 SQVTM and CDR2 ANQGSEA. Here the CDR3 reads CSVETLQGLAGADTQYF. CDR3 nucleotide sequence: TGCAGCGTTGAGACTTTGCAGGGACTAGCGGGGGCGGATACGCAGTATTTT.

The chain links TRBV28 to TRBJ2-7; 8 nucleotides match TRBD2. Germline V gene data show CDR1 as MDHEN and CDR2 as SYDVKM. Trimming took 8 bases from V and 5 from J; bases not matched to a gene: 14. The CDR3 is made up of 15 amino acids. The CDR3: CASATPPGGANEQYF. In DNA, the CDR3 is TGTGCCAGCGCGACCCCCCCGGGGGGGGCCAACGAGCAGTACTTC.

The gene calls are TRBV19 and TRBJ2-2, with TRBD2 matching over 11 bases. The CDR3 is 15 residues long. The germline CDR1 and CDR2 sequences are LNHDA and SQIVND (reference sequence). V lost 7 bases to trimming and J lost 4 bases; unmatched junction nucleotides: 5. CDR3: CASKLAGEITGELFF. For the CDR3, the DNA is TGTGCCAGTAAACTAGCGGGGGAAATCACCGGGGAGCTGTTTTTT.

The chain joins TRBV2 to TRBJ1-2; 9 bases are a match to TRBD1. After removal of 4 bases from V and 4 bases from J, the junction contained 4 bases not matched to a gene. Germline V gene data show CDR1 as SNHLY and CDR2 as FYNNEI. This CDR3 has 14 residues. CDR3 region: CASSGQGVRYGYTF. DNA of the CDR3: TGTGCCAGCAGTGGACAGGGGGTTCGCTATGGCTACACCTTC.

The V gene is TRBV2, the J gene TRBJ1-2, with 9 bases identical to TRBD1. Per the germline V gene, CDR1 is SNHLY and CDR2 is FYNNEI. The CDR3 totals 17 residues. After removal of 2 bases from V and 0 bases from J, the junction contained 7 bases not matched to a gene. In DNA form, the CDR3 reads TGTGCCAGCAGTGAAAACCGGGACAGGGAGACTAACTATGGCTACACCTTC. Protein product: CASSENRDRETNYGYTF.

CDR3 in DNA: TGTGCCACCAGCAGAGATAGCGGGGAGACCCAGTACTTC. Protein product: CATSRDSGETQYF. This chain joins TRBV15 and TRBJ2-5, with 7 positions matching TRBD2. Losses at the gene ends were 0 bases for V and 5 bases for J; bases not matched to a gene: 0. Germline V gives CDR1 LNHNV, CDR2 YYDKDF (reference sequence). The CDR3 consists of 13 residues.

In this sample, this clone turned up a few times. This chain joins TRBV20-1 and TRBJ1-4; D not resolved. The CDR3 consists of 10 residues. The germline V gene has CDR1 DFQATT and CDR2 SNEGSKA (reference sequence). Trimming took 6 bases from V and 4 from J, leaving 3 bases between them. DNA of the CDR3: TGCAGTGCACGTAATGAAAAACTGTTTTTT. Translating it yields CSARNEKLFF.

The V and J genes are TRBV5-1 and TRBJ2-3; D unresolved. Germline assignment: CDR1 SGHRS and CDR2 YFSETQ. This CDR3 is 14 amino acids long. Trimming left V 2 bases short and J 0 bases short, with 7 bases between. The CDR3 bases are TGCGCCAGCAGCTTCGGAATTAGCACAGATACGCAGTATTTT. This sequence encodes CASSFGISTDTQYF.

This chain connects TRBV28 to TRBJ2-4; tentative D call: TRBD1 (5 bases). V shed 0 bases and J shed 1 base, with 13 bases lying between them. This CDR3 spans 17 amino acids. Per the germline V gene, CDR1 is MDHEN and CDR2 is SYDVKM. CDR3 amino acids: CASSLWGQGRAKNIQYF. The CDR3 DNA sequence: TGTGCCAGCAGTTTATGGGGGCAGGGTCGGGCCAAAAACATTCAGTACTTC.

The chain joins TRBV27 to TRBJ2-1; TRBD2 might be the D (6 bases). The CDR3 totals 16 residues. Trimming stripped 6 bases from V and 0 bases from J, with 15 bases between. The germline gives CDR1 MNHEY, CDR2 SMNVEV (reference sequence). The CDR3 DNA follows: TGTGCCAGCAGCTTAAGCCGGGGGAGCTCCTACAATGAGCAGTTCTTC. This gives the protein CASSLSRGSSYNEQFF.

This clone is labeled as medium-sized. The chain joins TRBV2 to TRBJ2-7; maybe TRBD1 (5 bases). CDR1 is SNHLY, CDR2 FYNNEI, per germline. The CDR3 consists of 15 residues. V was shortened by 6 bases and J by 5 bases, with 20 bases between the two germline ends. CDR3 in DNA: TGTGCCAGCAGGGCCACAGGCCTAGGGAAGAACGAGCAGTACTTC. This translates into CASRATGLGKNEQYF.

This chain joins TRBV19 and TRBJ1-4, with TRBD1 matching over 7 bases. This CDR3 comprises 17 residues. The J segment lost 3 bases and the V segment lost 6 bases, leaving 13 bases of the junction unmatched. Germline-derived CDR1 and CDR2 are LNHDA and SQIVND (reference sequence). CDR3: CASSPLLARGANEKLFF. CDR3 nucleotide sequence: TGTGCCAGTAGCCCTCTGTTAGCCAGGGGGGCTAATGAAAAACTGTTTTTT. The entire variable domain, with the rest obtained from reference TRBV19 and TRBJ1-4, is as follows: DGGITQSPKYLFRKEGQNVTLSCEQNLNHDAMYWYRQDPGQGLRLIYYSQIVNDFQKGDIAEGYSVSREKKESFPLTVTSAQKNPTAFYLCASSPLLARGANEKLFFGSGTQLSVL.

The rearrangement joins TRBV4-3 to TRBJ1-6, with no clear D. This CDR3 comprises 15 residues. Trimming left V 1 base short and J 4 bases short, with 8 bases between. Looked up from germline, CDR1 is LGHNA and CDR2 is YSLEER. This chain's CDR3 is CASSQVFLYNSPLHF. The CDR3 region has the DNA TGCGCCAGCAGCCAAGTCTTTCTGTATAATTCACCCCTCCACTTT.

The chain couples TRBV2 to TRBJ1-4, with 7 bases identical to TRBD1. V trimming: 7 bases; J trimming: 5 bases; junction bases outside the gene matches: 7. CDR3 length: 14 amino acids. CDR1 and CDR2 from the germline V gene are SNHLY and FYNNEI. The CDR3 here is CASNGAGGNEKLFF. In nucleotides, the CDR3 is TGTGCCAGCAATGGCGCAGGGGGAAATGAAAAACTGTTTTTT.

V is TRBV9 and J is TRBJ1-1, with TRBD1 matching over 7 bases. The CDR3 spans 13 residues. The germline V gene encodes CDR1 SGDLS and CDR2 YYNGEE. V gave up 4 bases and J gave up 4 bases; unmatched junction bases: 4. The CDR3 DNA reads TGTGCCAGCAGCTTTACAGGGGTCACTGAAGCTTTCTTT. Translated: CASSFTGVTEAFF.

The chain employs TRBV28 and TRBJ1-2; 10 bases fit TRBD1. The trim removed 6 bases at V and 7 bases at J, leaving 11 bases unmatched. The V gene's germline CDR1 is MDHEN and CDR2 SYDVKM. This CDR3 is 15 amino acids long. The CDR3 bases are TGTGCCAGCAGAGACGATCGACAGGGGGCGAGTGGCTACACCTTC. It translates to CASRDDRQGASGYTF.

This clone counts as medium-sized. The genes are TRBV5-1 and TRBJ1-1, with TRBD1 identical over 9 bases. Germline lookup yields CDR1 SGHRS and CDR2 YFSETQ. This CDR3 has 14 residues. The ends lost 4 bases at V and 5 bases at J; junction bases unmatched: 6. In nucleotides, the CDR3 is TGCGCCAGCAGCAGTACCGGGACAGGGACTGAAGCTTTCTTT. Protein sequence: CASSSTGTGTEAFF.

The chain carries TRBV9 and TRBJ2-7; 8 nucleotides align to TRBD1. V gave up 1 base and J gave up 2 bases; unmatched junction bases: 11. Germline V gene sequence: CDR1 SGDLS, CDR2 YYNGEE. CDR3 length: 17 amino acids. The chain's CDR3 is CASSVSLRSGQAYEQYF. For the CDR3, the DNA is TGTGCCAGCAGCGTATCTCTCCGGTCGGGACAGGCCTACGAGCAGTACTTC.